This passage covers 24 T cell receptor beta chains from one sample sequenced in a study of T cells after yellow fever vaccination. TCRdb reanalysed the 5' RACE reads using MiXCR and keeps one entry per CDR3 protein. The sample shows almost 600,000 distinct CDR3 sequences, less than 15% of them seen only once. The sample in question was PBMCs, obtained on the day of the yellow fever booster vaccination. The receptor set was obtained from a man younger than 40 who received the YFV17D yellow fever vaccine.

This clonotype was picked up many times. The V and J genes are TRBV12-3 or TRBV12-4 and TRBJ2-7; no clear D gene. V was trimmed by 6 bases and J by 1 base, leaving 4 bases between them. This CDR3 has 11 amino acids. The CDR3 is CASSPSYEQYF. The CDR3 bases are TGTGCCAGCAGCCCGTCCTACGAGCAGTACTTC.

J is TRBJ2-1 and V is TRBV4-3, with 12 bases fitting TRBD2. The germline V gene has CDR1 LGHNA and CDR2 YSLEER. The ends lost 1 base at V and 7 bases at J; junction bases unmatched: 8. The CDR3 consists of 17 residues. CDR3 sequence: CASSQVGGLAGSNEQFF. The DNA of the CDR3 is TGCGCCAGCAGCCAAGTGGGAGGACTAGCGGGATCTAATGAGCAGTTCTTC.

J is TRBJ1-5 and V is TRBV5-5; 8 bases map to TRBD1. The V segment lost 0 bases and the J segment 7 bases; nucleotides outside the gene matches: 6. The CDR3 has 15 amino acids. Germline V gives CDR1 SGHKS, CDR2 YYEKEE (reference sequence). CDR3: CASSLARGREQPQHF. The CDR3 DNA is TGTGCCAGCAGCTTGGCCAGGGGGCGCGAGCAGCCCCAGCATTTT.

The rearrangement uses TRBV12-3 or TRBV12-4 and TRBJ2-5, with D tentatively TRBD1 (5 bases). V was pared by 6 bases and J by 6 bases, with 11 bases between. The CDR3 loop spans 12 amino acids. CDR3 sequence: CASRPDSQTQYF. CDR3 in DNA: TGTGCCAGCAGACCAGACAGCCAGACCCAGTACTTC.

The CDR3 bases are TGTGCCAGCACCTCGGGGGGAGGGACTGGGGCCAACGTCCTGACTTTC. Translation: CASTSGGGTGANVLTF. The V and J genes are TRBV12-3 or TRBV12-4 and TRBJ2-6, with 7 bases matching TRBD2. This CDR3 has 16 amino acids. The junction had 8 bases not matched to a gene; V was cut back by 7 bases and J by 2 bases.

This chain links TRBV5-6 with TRBJ2-3; D remains unclear. CDR1 is SGHDT, CDR2 YYEEEE, per germline. Trimming stripped 4 bases from V and 7 bases from J, with 7 bases between. The length of the CDR3 is 11 residues. The CDR3 is CASSVYNTQYF. Here the CDR3 DNA reads TGTGCCAGCAGCGTTTATAATACGCAGTATTTT.

This chain joins TRBV20-1 and TRBJ2-7, with 7 positions matching TRBD2. Looked up from germline, CDR1 is DFQATT and CDR2 is SNEGSKA (reference sequence). CDR3 length equals 12 residues. V was clipped by 6 bases and J by 1 base; unmatched bases: 3. DNA for the CDR3: TGCAGTGCCCTGGGACTATCCTACGAGCAGTACTTC. Translation: CSALGLSYEQYF.

There are a few counts of this clonotype. The chain couples TRBV29-1 to TRBJ2-7, with a weak D call TRBD2 (5 bases). Germline lookup yields CDR1 SQVTM and CDR2 ANQGSEA. Trimming removed 4 bases from V and 3 bases from J, with 13 bases in between. The CDR3 is 13 amino acids. The CDR3 sequence is CSVASGIFYEQYF. CDR3 DNA: TGCAGCGTTGCCTCGGGAATATTCTACGAGCAGTACTTC.

The CDR3 region has the DNA TGCGCCAGCTTTCTAGGGCTAGCGGGAGGGTCGGAGACCCAGTACTTC. This sequence encodes CASFLGLAGGSETQYF. The chain carries TRBV5-1 and TRBJ2-5; 12 bases fit TRBD2. The V gene's germline CDR1 is SGHRS and CDR2 YFSETQ. V was clipped by 7 bases and J by 5 bases; unmatched bases: 12. This CDR3 is 16 amino acids long.

This chain joins TRBV29-1 and TRBJ2-3, with D unresolved. The CDR3 spans 12 residues. Germline-derived CDR1 and CDR2 are SQVTM and ANQGSEA. V lost 4 bases and J lost 4, with 9 bases in between. In DNA, the CDR3 is TGCAGCGTTGGGAGTGGGGCAGATACGCAGTATTTT. As protein: CSVGSGADTQYF.

This chain links TRBV5-1 with TRBJ2-5, with 12 bases aligning to TRBD2. In germline, CDR1 is SGHRS, CDR2 YFSETQ. The CDR3 sequence is 18 residues long. After removal of 1 base from V and 4 bases from J, the junction contained 11 bases not matched to a gene. The CDR3 DNA sequence: TGCGCCAGCAGCTTGATCGCTAGCGGGAGGGCCTTTGGAGAGACCCAGTACTTC. The encoded protein is CASSLIASGRAFGETQYF.

V usage is TRBV3-1 and J usage is TRBJ1-2; D is ambiguous. V was cut by 3 bases and J by 5 bases, with 19 bases left in between. Per the germline V gene, CDR1 is LGHDT and CDR2 is YNNKEL (reference sequence). The CDR3 has 16 residues. In nucleotides, the CDR3 is TGTGCCAGCAGCCAGGACCCCAATCTCGGACGGTATGGCTACACCTTC. Encoded protein: CASSQDPNLGRYGYTF. Looking up the rest from reference TRBV3-1 and TRBJ1-2 gives the full variable domain: DTAVSQTPKYLVTQMGNDKSIKCEQNLGHDTMYWYKQDSKKFLKIMFSYNNKELIINETVPNRFSPKSPDKAHLNLHINSLELGDSAVYFCASSQDPNLGRYGYTFGSGTRLTVV.

The table lists this clonotype with a few counts. CDR3 region: CASSPGGGGIDEQFF. In nucleotides, the CDR3 is TGCGCCAGCAGCCCGGGCGGGGGTGGAATCGATGAGCAGTTCTTC. V and J are TRBV5-1 and TRBJ2-1, with 7 bases identical to TRBD2. Losses at the gene ends were 4 bases for V and 8 bases for J; bases not matched to a gene: 12. The germline gives CDR1 SGHRS, CDR2 YFSETQ. The CDR3 extends over 15 amino acids.

This clonotype was detected only a few times. The chain employs TRBV27 and TRBJ2-3; D uncertain. Germline V gives CDR1 MNHEY, CDR2 SMNVEV (reference sequence). Trimming removed 5 bases from V and 6 bases from J, with 15 bases in between. The CDR3 spans 14 residues. The CDR3 loop reads CASSLKPRWDTQYF. The CDR3 coding sequence is TGTGCCAGCAGTCTTAAACCACGTTGGGATACGCAGTATTTT.

V usage is TRBV2 and J usage is TRBJ2-3; tentative D call: TRBD1 (6 bases). The CDR3 length is 15 residues. Germline V gene sequence: CDR1 SNHLY, CDR2 FYNNEI. Trimming took off 4 bases at V and 2 bases at J, with 13 bases between the two ends. The CDR3 loop is CASSGRQDLTDTQYF. As DNA, the CDR3 is TGTGCCAGCAGTGGGAGACAGGACCTCACAGATACGCAGTATTTT.

This clonotype was seen a handful of times. This chain uses TRBV27 with TRBJ2-1; D call uncertain. The germline CDR1 and CDR2 sequences are MNHEY and SMNVEV (reference sequence). V was clipped by 2 bases and J by 7 bases, with 9 bases between them. This CDR3 has 13 residues. The CDR3 nucleotides are TGTGCCAGCAGTTTAACCCCTAATAATGAGCAGTTCTTC. Protein sequence: CASSLTPNNEQFF.

In its sample, this clonotype was seen a few times. The chain has TRBV5-1 and TRBJ2-1; the match to TRBD2 covers 8 bases. CDR1 is SGHRS and CDR2 is YFSETQ in the germline V gene. The trim removed 4 bases at V and 8 bases at J, leaving 20 bases unmatched. The CDR3 contains 18 residues. The CDR3 spells CASSPDLSGTLRGDEQFF. The CDR3 coding sequence is TGCGCCAGCAGCCCCGACCTTAGCGGGACCCTACGAGGGGATGAGCAGTTCTTC.

The sample holds many counts of this clonotype. The rearrangement joins TRBV3-1 to TRBJ2-2; D tentatively reads TRBD1 or TRBD2 (5 bases each). The CDR3 is made up of 13 amino acids. Trimming stripped 2 bases from V and 7 bases from J, with 8 bases between. Germline V gives CDR1 LGHDT, CDR2 YNNKEL (reference sequence). The CDR3 DNA is TGTGCCAGCAGCCAATGGGACCTCGGGGAGCTGTTTTTT. Translation: CASSQWDLGELFF.

This clonotype showed up just a few times. The chain joins TRBV18 to TRBJ2-1; D tentatively reads TRBD1 or TRBD2 (5 bases each). Germline V lookup: CDR1 KGHSH, CDR2 LQKENI. Trimming shortened V by 5 bases and J by 7 bases, and 18 bases separated the two germline ends. The CDR3 sequence is 15 residues long. In nucleotides, the CDR3 is TGTGCCAGCTCAACCGCCTTAGGGACGGTGAATGAGCAGTTCTTC. The encoded protein is CASSTALGTVNEQFF.

This clonotype was observed a handful of times. The V and J genes are TRBV20-1 and TRBJ2-1; D is perhaps TRBD1 (5 bases). Trimming took 0 bases from V and 1 from J, leaving 13 bases between them. CDR3 length: 16 amino acids. The germline V gene encodes CDR1 DFQATT and CDR2 SNEGSKA (reference sequence). The CDR3 nucleotides read TGCAGTGCTAGAGATCAGGGCATTAGGTCCTACAATGAGCAGTTCTTC. Its translation: CSARDQGIRSYNEQFF.

The chain combines TRBV30 with TRBJ2-1, with TRBD2 matching 9 bases. V was pared by 1 base and J by 5 bases, with 6 bases of the junction left unmatched. This CDR3 region has 15 residues. Germline V gives CDR1 GTSNPN, CDR2 SVGIG (reference sequence). CDR3: CAWSGAGLADNEQFF. The CDR3 coding sequence is TGTGCCTGGAGTGGAGCGGGACTAGCAGACAATGAGCAGTTCTTC.

V usage is TRBV9 and J usage is TRBJ2-1, with D uncertain. Germline CDR1 is SGDLS and CDR2 is YYNGEE. Between the trimmed V and J ends, which lost 6 bases and 5 bases, there was a span of 9 bases. The CDR3 spans 12 residues. CDR3 residues: CASNYGNNEQFF. The DNA of the CDR3 is TGTGCCAGCAACTATGGAAACAATGAGCAGTTCTTC.

This clonotype appeared once. The V and J genes are TRBV28 and TRBJ2-5, with a weak D call TRBD2 (7 bases). The V gene lost 11 bases and the J gene lost 3 bases, with 19 bases spanning the gap. CDR3 length: 14 residues. Germline V lookup: CDR1 MDHEN, CDR2 SYDVKM. CDR3 bases: TGTGCCGGACCCCGGGGGGCTCAAGAAGAGACCCAGTACTTC. Residues: CAGPRGAQEETQYF.

This clonotype was seen only a few times. V is TRBV19 and J is TRBJ1-5; 7 bases agree with TRBD1. Germline V gene lookup returns CDR1 LNHDA and CDR2 SQIVND (reference sequence). The CDR3 runs to 15 residues. The V segment lost 7 bases and the J segment 0 bases; nucleotides outside the gene matches: 6. The CDR3 is CASTEGQASNQPQHF. CDR3 in DNA: TGTGCCAGTACCGAAGGACAGGCTAGCAATCAGCCCCAGCATTTT.